Reported below is one T cell receptor (beta chain). What it binds is unknown. TCRdb's table, derived via immunoSEQ multiplex PCR, lists solely in-frame clones and lacks some. The data hold about 36,000 clones, with around 73% observed a single time. This sample was included in a study of OX40 agonist ivuxolimab in advanced cancers. V dropped 7 bases and J dropped 3 bases, with 12 bases sitting between them. The germline V gene encodes CDR1 SNHLY and CDR2 FYNNEI. CDR3 length: 14 amino acids. The study's findings and limits: By week 6 at 0.1 to 3.0 mg/kg, blood CD4+ and CD8+ T cells had expanded clonally.

Sample: CD4+ or CD8+ T cells sorted from blood, taken in a trial of the OX40 agonist ivuxolimab. The TCR sequence derives from an adult with an advanced solid tumor such as melanoma, head and neck, liver or kidney cancer. The V call is TRBV2, the J call TRBJ1-4; D is unresolved. The chain's CDR3 is CASNFGNANEKLFF. CDR3 coding DNA: TGTGCCAGCAATTTCGGGAATGCTAATGAAAAACTGTTTTTT. Full variable domain (missing parts from reference TRBV2 and TRBJ1-4): EPEVTQTPSHQVTQMGQEVILRCVPISNHLYFYWYRQILGQKVEFLVSFYNNEISEKSEIFDDQFSVERPDGSNFTLKIRSTKLEDSAMYFCASNFGNANEKLFFGSGTQLSVL.